These T cell receptor beta chains were read from a single sample in a study of shared T cell receptors in the human thymus. Profiled with immunoSEQ multiplex PCR; TCRdb holds only in-frame clones, not every one. The data show more than 550,000 clones, with around 87% seen just once and 0.0094% held by the top ten. These same records also appear under a second study, on human thymus T cells.

Material: thymocytes. All receptors come from a boy younger than two with a congenital heart defect. The CDR3 runs from the conserved cysteine through the conserved F or W. The D gene is left open where the match is weak. For some rows the clone size is stated as once, few or many, or as a class when expanded; others skip it.

TRBJ2-7 16 - - TRBV27 CASSPDQLATPYEQYF TGTGCCAGCAGTCCGGACCAGCTAGCAACCCCCTACGAGCAGTACTTC
TRBJ1-2 16 TRBD1 - TRBV4-1 CASSQDRTGYVHGYTF TGCGCCAGCAGCCAAGATCGGACAGGGTATGTCCATGGCTACACCTTC
TRBJ1-4 18 TRBD1 - TRBV4-3 CASSQDADRGRSTEKLFF TGCGCCAGCAGCCAAGATGCGGACAGGGGGCGATCGACGGAAAAACTGTTTTTT
TRBJ2-7 13 TRBD2 - TRBV6-1 CASRWTSFYEQYF TGTGCCAGCAGGTGGACTAGTTTCTACGAGCAGTACTTC
TRBJ2-3 17 - - TRBV27 CASSPTLAGVSTDTQYF TGTGCCAGCAGTCCCACCCTAGCAGGAGTTAGCACAGATACGCAGTATTTT
TRBJ1-1 18 - - TRBV11-2 CASSLLDRNPSLNTEAFF TGTGCCAGCAGCTTACTCGACAGAAACCCCTCTCTGAACACTGAAGCTTTCTTT
TRBJ2-7 14 - - TRBV27 CASSRAGALVEQYF TGTGCCAGCAGTCGTGCGGGGGCACTTGTCGAGCAGTACTTC
TRBJ1-1 15 TRBD1 - TRBV28 CASSTLQGFNTEAFF TGTGCCAGCAGTACACTACAGGGGTTTAACACTGAAGCTTTCTTT
TRBJ2-7 11 - - TRBV30 CAWRQGHEQYF TGTGCCTGGAGGCAGGGGCACGAGCAGTACTTC
TRBJ1-5 14 - - TRBV1 CTSSPRDSNQPQHF TGCACCAGCAGCCCCAGGGATTCCAATCAGCCCCAGCATTTT
TRBJ2-3 20 - - TRBV13 CASSLKGLAEPRVSTDTQYF TGTGCCAGCAGCCTAAAGGGATTAGCGGAACCTCGAGTGAGCACAGATACGCAGTATTTT
TRBJ2-2 19 - - TRBV27 CASSLSTPRGHSNTGELFF TGTGCCAGCAGTTTATCGACCCCGAGGGGACATTCTAACACCGGGGAGCTGTTTTTT
TRBJ2-5 14 - - TRBV5-1 CASSSKQGQETQYF TGCGCCAGCAGCTCAAAGCAGGGTCAAGAGACCCAGTACTTC
TRBJ1-2 13 TRBD1 - TRBV27 CASRLRTGERYTF TGTGCCAGCAGGTTACGGACAGGGGAGAGGTACACCTTC
TRBJ1-4 20 TRBD1 - TRBV15 CATSRDHYRTGGGNNEKLFF TGTGCCACCAGCAGAGATCACTATCGGACAGGGGGCGGTAATAATGAAAAACTGTTTTTT
TRBJ2-1 19 TRBD2 once TRBV11-2 CASSQGLAGAPPRYNEQFF TGTGCCAGCAGCCAAGGACTAGCGGGAGCCCCCCCGAGGTACAATGAGCAGTTCTTC
TRBJ1-1 14 - - TRBV5-6 CASSSERRSTEAFF TGTGCCAGCAGCTCGGAAAGGAGGAGCACTGAAGCTTTCTTT
TRBJ2-2 15 TRBD1 - TRBV28 CASSPGTGAVGELFF TGTGCCAGCAGTCCCGGGACAGGGGCCGTCGGGGAGCTGTTTTTT
TRBJ1-5 14 - few TRBV4-3 CASSQGSGDQPQHF TGCGCCAGCAGCCAAGGATCCGGGGATCAGCCCCAGCATTTT
TRBJ1-5 15 TRBD1 - TRBV4-1 CASSPMADRAQPQHF TGCGCCAGCAGCCCGATGGCAGACAGGGCACAGCCCCAGCATTTT
TRBJ2-1 16 TRBD1 - TRBV7-8 CASSFHRDRAYNEQFF TGTGCCAGCAGCTTCCACCGGGACAGGGCCTACAATGAGCAGTTCTTC
TRBJ1-1 16 - - TRBV5-3 CARSLSVRGPLDEAFF TGTGCCAGAAGCTTGTCGGTCCGAGGTCCCCTCGATGAAGCTTTCTTT
TRBJ2-1 16 - - TRBV27 CASSLAMRGSHNEQFF TGTGCCAGCAGTTTAGCGATGAGGGGGTCACACAATGAGCAGTTCTTC
TRBJ1-6 19 - - TRBV15 CATSRDLGVPWGVNSPLHF TGTGCCACCAGCAGAGATCTAGGGGTCCCTTGGGGCGTCAATTCACCCCTCCACTTT
TRBJ1-5 16 TRBD1 - TRBV10-3 CAISDGTGGTDQPQHF TGTGCCATCAGTGATGGGACAGGGGGCACTGATCAGCCCCAGCATTTT
TRBJ2-7 14 TRBD1 - TRBV28 CASTQTQGAREQYF TGTGCCAGCACCCAAACACAGGGGGCACGGGAGCAGTACTTC
TRBJ2-5 14 - - TRBV4-3 CASSQSTDQETQYF TGCGCCAGCAGCCAATCGACAGACCAAGAGACCCAGTACTTC
TRBJ2-2 21 - - TRBV16 CASSQSAAGRKDHAPTGELFF TGTGCCAGCAGCCAATCGGCAGCAGGGCGAAAAGACCACGCTCCCACCGGGGAGCTGTTTTTT
TRBJ2-2 13 TRBD1 - TRBV28 CATGTGGAGELFF TGTGCCACTGGGACAGGGGGAGCCGGGGAGCTGTTTTTT
TRBJ1-5 13 - - TRBV7-6 CASSLAVGQPQHF TGTGCCAGCAGCTTAGCGGTCGGTCAGCCCCAGCATTTT
TRBJ2-7 14 TRBD1 - TRBV4-1 CASSLRTGIYEQYF TGCGCCAGCAGCCTACGGACAGGGATCTACGAGCAGTACTTC
TRBJ1-6 13 - - TRBV6-6 CASRNRDNSPLHF TGTGCCAGCAGGAACAGAGATAATTCACCCCTCCACTTT
TRBJ2-1 14 - once TRBV14 CASSQEGWYNEQFF TGTGCCAGCAGCCAAGAGGGCTGGTACAATGAGCAGTTCTTC
TRBJ1-5 18 - - TRBV12-5 CASGLVRGGAVSNQPQHF TGTGCTAGTGGTTTGGTACGGGGGGGGGCGGTTAGCAATCAGCCCCAGCATTTT
TRBJ1-1 13 - - TRBV15 CATSRGGDPEAFF TGTGCCACCAGCAGAGGGGGGGATCCTGAAGCTTTCTTT
TRBJ2-7 14 - once TRBV19 CASSYQGDTYEQYF TGTGCCAGTAGTTACCAGGGCGACACCTACGAGCAGTACTTC
TRBJ2-7 14 TRBD2 - TRBV6-1 CASSRGGVSYEQYF TGTGCCAGCAGTCGTGGGGGGGTCTCCTACGAGCAGTACTTC
TRBJ2-5 15 - - TRBV11-2 CASSLLGQGQETQYF TGTGCCAGCAGCTTACTGGGTCAGGGACAAGAGACCCAGTACTTC
TRBJ1-6 15 - few TRBV30 CAWTGVNSYNSPLHF TGTGCCTGGACCGGGGTAAACTCCTATAATTCACCCCTCCACTTT
TRBJ1-5 15 - - TRBV27 CASRLLWAGNQPQHF TGTGCCAGCCGCTTATTGTGGGCAGGAAATCAGCCCCAGCATTTT
TRBJ1-5 14 - - TRBV6-1 CASKQGWGNQPQHF TGTGCCAGCAAGCAGGGATGGGGCAATCAGCCCCAGCATTTT
TRBJ2-1 14 - once TRBV27 CASSRTGQYNEQFF TGTGCCAGCAGCAGAACTGGACAGTACAATGAGCAGTTCTTC
TRBJ2-7 14 TRBD1 - TRBV6-6 CASSGQGHTYEQYF TGTGCCAGCAGTGGACAGGGACACACCTACGAGCAGTACTTC
TRBJ2-5 16 TRBD1 - TRBV18 CASSPLGRGRSETQYF TGTGCCAGCTCACCACTCGGCAGGGGGCGGTCGGAGACCCAGTACTTC
TRBJ2-4 16 TRBD1 - TRBV27 CASRGQGIRAKNIQYF TGTGCCAGCAGGGGACAGGGGATTAGGGCCAAAAACATTCAGTACTTC
TRBJ2-3 18 TRBD1 once TRBV2 CASTEGTDKVSSTDTQYF TGTGCCAGCACAGAAGGGACAGACAAGGTTTCTAGCACAGATACGCAGTATTTT
TRBJ2-3 17 TRBD2 - TRBV4-3 CASSQEGLAGGAYTQYF TGCGCCAGCAGCCAAGAGGGACTAGCGGGAGGGGCCTACACGCAGTATTTT
TRBJ1-5 16 TRBD1 - TRBV7-8 CASSLAGTDGNQPQHF TGTGCCAGCAGCTTAGCGGGGACAGATGGCAATCAGCCCCAGCATTTT
TRBJ1-5 15 - once TRBV28 CASHDTFYSNQPQHF TGTGCCAGTCATGACACCTTTTATAGCAATCAGCCCCAGCATTTT
TRBJ1-4 16 TRBD1 - TRBV11-2 CASSCGQAATNEKLFF TGTGCCAGCAGCTGCGGACAGGCTGCAACTAATGAAAAACTGTTTTTT
TRBJ2-7 13 - - TRBV11-2 CASSFLRAYEQYF TGTGCCAGCAGCTTTCTTCGGGCCTACGAGCAGTACTTC
TRBJ2-1 16 - - TRBV27 CASSLGASGLYNEQFF TGTGCCAGCAGTTTGGGCGCCTCGGGACTTTATAATGAGCAGTTCTTC
TRBJ2-3 17 - - TRBV4-3 CASSQDAPSVSTDTQYF TGCGCCAGCAGCCAAGATGCCCCTAGCGTAAGCACAGATACGCAGTATTTT
TRBJ2-3 15 - - TRBV27 CASSSRAGPSITQYF TGTGCCAGCAGTTCTAGGGCGGGACCGTCAATTACGCAGTATTTT
TRBJ2-7 12 - - TRBV28 CASSFSRYEQYF TGTGCCAGCAGCTTCTCGAGGTACGAGCAGTACTTC
TRBJ1-2 15 - - TRBV4-3 CASSQARQQGYGYTF TGCGCCAGCAGCCAAGCTCGGCAACAGGGCTATGGCTACACCTTC
TRBJ1-3 15 - - TRBV5-4 CASSYSGFSGNTIYF TGTGCCAGCAGCTACAGCGGATTCTCTGGAAACACCATATATTTT
TRBJ2-1 16 - - TRBV28 CASSNGPLERVKGQFF TGTGCCAGCAGCAATGGCCCCCTTGAGCGGGTAAAAGGGCAGTTCTTC
TRBJ2-5 17 TRBD2 - TRBV14 CASSQEGLAPVGETQYF TGTGCCAGCAGCCAAGAAGGACTAGCGCCTGTGGGGGAGACCCAGTACTTC
TRBJ2-1 15 - - TRBV30 CAWSVLPPLYNEQFF TGTGCCTGGAGTGTACTTCCCCCACTCTACAATGAGCAGTTCTTC